The text below deals with one TCR beta chain. Per the authors' pipeline: Amplification of reference gene primers was used by the study to estimate nucleated cell counts. Using immunoSEQ multiplex PCR, the repertoire was profiled, and TCRdb retains in-frame clones only, with some absent. V and J calls and clone size come straight from that table; D and trimming were deduced from the DNA. The table lists 110,000 or so clones, 85% of them singletons. These data are taken from a study of blood T cell repertoires in COVID-19. Study-wide context: Donors in the United States, Italy and Spain gave samples during acute or convalescent COVID-19. The cDNA or gDNA used as material had been derived from T cells, B-cell-depleted T cells, or PBMCs.

There are 17 residues in the CDR3. Trimming cost V 5 bases and J 0 bases; bases outside gene matches: 10. Germline loops: CDR1 MNHNY, CDR2 SVGAGI (reference sequence). Sequencing input: peripheral blood. This sequence was found in a human donor in a cohort sampled during active COVID-19. This chain connects TRBV6-6 to TRBJ1-5; 7 bases are a match to TRBD1. Here the CDR3 reads CASSQRQGTYSNQPQHF. The DNA of the CDR3 is TGTGCCAGCAGTCAGCGACAGGGAACTTATAGCAATCAGCCCCAGCATTTT.